The T cell receptor beta chain described here comes from a study of blood T cell repertoires in COVID-19. Study-wide context: There were acute and convalescent COVID-19 samples, and they came from the United States, Italy and Spain.

From germline, CDR1 is MNHEY and CDR2 SVGAGI. V gave up 4 bases and J gave up 4 bases; unmatched junction bases: 8. This CDR3 is built from 16 residues. In the authors' methods: Amplification with reference gene primers provided the estimates of nucleated cell counts. TCRdb's copy holds only in-frame clones and misses some; the assay was immunoSEQ multiplex PCR. V and J calls and clone size are those listed in that table; D and trimming were worked out from the DNA. The profile shows roughly 130,000 clones, roughly 80% of them singletons. V gene TRBV6-5 combines with J gene TRBJ2-1, with 9 bases aligning to TRBD2. The material sequenced was peripheral blood. The source of this sequence is a woman of 80 years or more with acute or convalescent COVID-19. CDR3 in amino acids: CASSFSSGGTYNEQFF. Here the CDR3 DNA reads TGTGCCAGCAGTTTTTCAAGCGGGGGGACATACAATGAGCAGTTCTTC.